This T cell receptor beta chain was profiled in a study of T cell clones after liver transplantation. Findings and limits, study-wide: Small, mixed patient groups and varying post-transplant times limit these conclusions.

To note about this clone: The target antigen is unknown.

Assay: immunoSEQ multiplex PCR; the TCRdb copy retains only in-frame clones and omits some. This sample has about 15,000 clones; roughly 84% occur once, and the top ten carry approximately 28%. V was pared by 4 bases and J by 1 base, with 20 bases between. Germline V lookup: CDR1 SGHTS, CDR2 YDEGEE. CDR3 size: 17 residues. The receptor's source is a human patient who received a liver transplant. Part of the T cell pool may stem from the graft donor. The sample in question was CD8+ T cells from blood, obtained approximately 4 years after liver transplant. V usage is TRBV5-8 and J usage is TRBJ1-2; D is possibly TRBD1 (5 bases). The CDR3 DNA reads TGTGCCAGCAGCGAAAGATGGGGCGACGGGATTAACTATGGCTACACCTTC. Protein: CASSERWGDGINYGYTF.